This passage covers 18 T cell receptor beta chains from one sample sequenced in a study of T-cell reconstitution after alpha-beta-depleted transplantation in children. The library targeted TCRbeta and was prepared with unique molecular identifiers. TCRdb called the PCR reads again in MiXCR, with one record for every CDR3 protein. The sample has fewer than 500,000 distinct CDR3 sequences; 43% are singletons. Material: PBMCs, obtained before TCRalphabeta/CD19-depleted stem cell transplant. These TCRs come from a girl aged 2-10 years with aplastic anemia, due to receive a stem cell transplant.

This clonotype was seen only a few times. The genes are TRBV20-1 and TRBJ2-1; D is possibly TRBD1 or TRBD2 (6 bases each). The CDR3 loop spans 12 amino acids. Per the germline V gene, CDR1 is DFQATT and CDR2 is SNEGSKA (reference sequence). V was shortened by 6 bases and J by 10 bases, with 16 bases between the two germline ends. CDR3 in amino acids: CSAPERGREQFF. Here the CDR3 DNA reads TGCAGTGCCCCTGAGAGGGGGAGGGAGCAGTTCTTC.

This clonotype was observed a handful of times. The V and J genes are TRBV5-6 and TRBJ1-2, with unresolved D. Trimming shortened V by 2 bases and J by 13 bases, and 18 bases separated the two germline ends. Germline lookup yields CDR1 SGHDT and CDR2 YYEEEE. This CDR3 region has 13 residues. CDR3 nucleotide sequence: TGTGCCAGCAGCTTTAACAGAAGAAGGATTTTCACCTTC. It codes for CASSFNRRRIFTF.

V gene TRBV30 combines with J gene TRBJ1-2; unclear D gene. The CDR3 has 11 amino acids. The V end was cut by 3 bases, the J end by 8 bases, with 10 bases between. Germline V gene data show CDR1 as GTSNPN and CDR2 as SVGIG (reference sequence). The CDR3 region has the DNA TGTGCCTGGAGCCAGTACGGGGGCTACACCTTC. This codes for CAWSQYGGYTF.

CDR3 amino acids: CASRRRGGGPYEQYF. The DNA of the CDR3 is TGTGCCAGCAGAAGACGAGGGGGAGGGCCATACGAGCAGTACTTC. This chain joins TRBV6-1 and TRBJ2-7, with D maybe TRBD2 (7 bases). The CDR3 consists of 15 residues. The germline V gene has CDR1 MNHNS and CDR2 SASEGT. Trimming took off 6 bases at V and 4 bases at J, with 19 bases between the two ends.

This chain links TRBV20-1 with TRBJ1-6; maybe TRBD1 (5 bases). Germline-derived CDR1 and CDR2 are DFQATT and SNEGSKA (reference sequence). The CDR3 extends over 15 amino acids. The ends were cut back, 0 bases at V and 7 bases at J, with 13 bases in the middle. The chain's CDR3 is CSARDEGHTNSPLHF. CDR3 nucleotides: TGCAGTGCTAGAGATGAAGGACACACGAATTCACCCCTCCACTTT.

This chain connects TRBV25-1 to TRBJ2-1; TRBD1 aligns across 9 bases. Germline V CDR1 and CDR2: MGHDK, SYGVNS. With 2 bases clipped from V and 3 bases from J, the junction kept 5 bases outside the gene matches. The CDR3 totals 16 residues. In nucleotides, the CDR3 is TGTGCCAGCAGTGAAATTGGGGACAGGGTCTACAATGAGCAGTTCTTC. It translates to CASSEIGDRVYNEQFF.

This clonotype has only a few counts. CDR3: CASSTSAGLGETQYF. The CDR3 region has the DNA TGTGCCAGCAGCACCTCAGCGGGATTGGGAGAGACCCAGTACTTC. V is TRBV12-3 or TRBV12-4 and J is TRBJ2-5, with 7 bases aligning to TRBD2. CDR3 length: 15 residues. Unmatched junction bases numbered 11, after V lost 6 bases and J lost 4 bases.

A few counts support this clonotype. The chain uses TRBV9 and TRBJ2-2, with 13 bases identical to TRBD2. V lost 4 bases, J lost 4 bases, and 4 bases stayed unmatched. The CDR3 length is 16 residues. In germline, CDR1 is SGDLS, CDR2 YYNGEE. The CDR3 loop is CASSPTSGRLTGELFF. CDR3 coding DNA: TGTGCCAGCAGCCCGACTAGCGGGAGGCTCACCGGGGAGCTGTTTTTT.

This clonotype was seen a single time. The chain couples TRBV2 to TRBJ2-7, with D possibly TRBD1 on 5 matching bases. V was shortened by 3 bases and J by 0 bases, with 9 bases between the two germline ends. CDR3 size: 14 residues. Per the germline V gene, CDR1 is SNHLY and CDR2 is FYNNEI. CDR3 in DNA: TGTGCCAGCAGTGAGGTGGGGCGCTCCTACGAGCAGTACTTC. Its protein product is CASSEVGRSYEQYF.

The V gene is TRBV5-1, the J gene TRBJ1-2; TRBD1 is a possible D gene (5 bases). Trimming took 5 bases from V and 4 from J, leaving 15 bases between them. Germline CDR1 SGHRS, CDR2 YFSETQ. CDR3 length: 14 amino acids. The CDR3 sequence: CASRHSDSSYGYTF. The CDR3 nucleotides read TGCGCCAGCAGGCACTCCGACAGTTCCTATGGCTACACCTTC.

This chain uses TRBV29-1 with TRBJ2-5; D is possibly TRBD1 or TRBD2 (7 bases each). The germline V gene has CDR1 SQVTM and CDR2 ANQGSEA. V was shortened by 5 bases and J by 7 bases, with 14 bases between the two germline ends. The CDR3 is made up of 12 amino acids. CDR3 residues: CSVQTGRGTQYF. Written as DNA, the CDR3 is TGCAGCGTTCAGACAGGGAGGGGGACCCAGTACTTC.

This chain joins TRBV7-2 and TRBJ2-3; no firm D call. V lost 4 bases and J 10 bases, leaving 18 bases between the germline ends. This CDR3 has 14 residues. The germline V gene has CDR1 SGHTA and CDR2 FQGNSA. The CDR3 DNA is TGTGCCAGCAGCTCTCCAGCGCACCAACAAGCGCAGTATTTT. Translated: CASSSPAHQQAQYF.

The chain has TRBV7-8 and TRBJ2-7; 7 bases agree with TRBD1. Germline loops: CDR1 SGHVS, CDR2 FQNEAQ. This CDR3 has 14 amino acids. V shed 5 bases, J shed 2 bases, and the junction held 6 bases outside the gene matches. The CDR3: CASSLEDRTYEQYF. In DNA, the CDR3 is TGTGCCAGCAGCCTGGAGGACAGGACCTACGAGCAGTACTTC. Full variable domain (missing parts from reference TRBV7-8 and TRBJ2-7): GAGVSQSPRYKVAKRGQDVALRCDPISGHVSLFWYQQALGQGPEFLTYFQNEAQLDKSGLPSDRFFAERPEGSVSTLKIQRTQQEDSAVYLCASSLEDRTYEQYFGPGTRLTVT.

This chain uses TRBV7-2 with TRBJ2-3, with a tentative D call TRBD1 (6 bases). Germline-derived CDR1 and CDR2 are SGHTA and FQGNSA. The CDR3 is made up of 14 amino acids. V dropped 5 bases and J dropped 8 bases, with 17 bases sitting between them. The CDR3 DNA reads as TGTGCCAGCAGCCCCGACAGGTCGACCCCTACGCAGTATTTT. Amino acids: CASSPDRSTPTQYF.

In its sample, this clonotype was seen once. The CDR3 DNA sequence: TGCAGTGCCATAGCTAGCACAGATACGCAGTATTTT. It translates to CSAIASTDTQYF. This chain uses TRBV20-1 with TRBJ2-3; D not certain. V lost 6 bases and J lost 0, with 7 bases in between. Germline CDR1 reads DFQATT; CDR2 reads SNEGSKA (reference sequence). The CDR3 contains 12 residues.

In this sample, this clonotype turned up a few times. This chain links TRBV20-1 with TRBJ2-3; D might be TRBD2 (6 bases). The CDR3 extends over 16 amino acids. Germline V gene data show CDR1 as DFQATT and CDR2 as SNEGSKA (reference sequence). Trimming took off 3 bases at V and 1 base at J, with 17 bases between the two ends. CDR3 region: CSARGSKQRGTDTQYF. DNA for the CDR3: TGCAGTGCTAGGGGCTCCAAACAGCGGGGCACAGATACGCAGTATTTT.

Many counts were recorded for this clonotype. The V gene is TRBV7-9, the J gene TRBJ2-3, with 13 bases lining up with TRBD2. Trimming cost V 5 bases and J 5 bases; bases outside gene matches: 7. Germline V gene data show CDR1 as SEHNR and CDR2 as FQNEAQ (reference sequence). The CDR3 has 16 amino acids. In DNA form, the CDR3 reads TGTGCCAGCAGCCCCTGGACTAGCGGGAGAGTAGATACGCAGTATTTT. It codes for CASSPWTSGRVDTQYF.

The gene calls are TRBV20-1 and TRBJ1-5, with 9 nucleotides matching TRBD1. This CDR3 has 14 amino acids. Germline loops: CDR1 DFQATT, CDR2 SNEGSKA (reference sequence). V was clipped by 7 bases and J by 4 bases; unmatched bases: 8. The CDR3 reads CSVTAGTGNQPQHF. The CDR3 nucleotides read TGCAGTGTAACCGCCGGGACAGGGAATCAGCCCCAGCATTTT.